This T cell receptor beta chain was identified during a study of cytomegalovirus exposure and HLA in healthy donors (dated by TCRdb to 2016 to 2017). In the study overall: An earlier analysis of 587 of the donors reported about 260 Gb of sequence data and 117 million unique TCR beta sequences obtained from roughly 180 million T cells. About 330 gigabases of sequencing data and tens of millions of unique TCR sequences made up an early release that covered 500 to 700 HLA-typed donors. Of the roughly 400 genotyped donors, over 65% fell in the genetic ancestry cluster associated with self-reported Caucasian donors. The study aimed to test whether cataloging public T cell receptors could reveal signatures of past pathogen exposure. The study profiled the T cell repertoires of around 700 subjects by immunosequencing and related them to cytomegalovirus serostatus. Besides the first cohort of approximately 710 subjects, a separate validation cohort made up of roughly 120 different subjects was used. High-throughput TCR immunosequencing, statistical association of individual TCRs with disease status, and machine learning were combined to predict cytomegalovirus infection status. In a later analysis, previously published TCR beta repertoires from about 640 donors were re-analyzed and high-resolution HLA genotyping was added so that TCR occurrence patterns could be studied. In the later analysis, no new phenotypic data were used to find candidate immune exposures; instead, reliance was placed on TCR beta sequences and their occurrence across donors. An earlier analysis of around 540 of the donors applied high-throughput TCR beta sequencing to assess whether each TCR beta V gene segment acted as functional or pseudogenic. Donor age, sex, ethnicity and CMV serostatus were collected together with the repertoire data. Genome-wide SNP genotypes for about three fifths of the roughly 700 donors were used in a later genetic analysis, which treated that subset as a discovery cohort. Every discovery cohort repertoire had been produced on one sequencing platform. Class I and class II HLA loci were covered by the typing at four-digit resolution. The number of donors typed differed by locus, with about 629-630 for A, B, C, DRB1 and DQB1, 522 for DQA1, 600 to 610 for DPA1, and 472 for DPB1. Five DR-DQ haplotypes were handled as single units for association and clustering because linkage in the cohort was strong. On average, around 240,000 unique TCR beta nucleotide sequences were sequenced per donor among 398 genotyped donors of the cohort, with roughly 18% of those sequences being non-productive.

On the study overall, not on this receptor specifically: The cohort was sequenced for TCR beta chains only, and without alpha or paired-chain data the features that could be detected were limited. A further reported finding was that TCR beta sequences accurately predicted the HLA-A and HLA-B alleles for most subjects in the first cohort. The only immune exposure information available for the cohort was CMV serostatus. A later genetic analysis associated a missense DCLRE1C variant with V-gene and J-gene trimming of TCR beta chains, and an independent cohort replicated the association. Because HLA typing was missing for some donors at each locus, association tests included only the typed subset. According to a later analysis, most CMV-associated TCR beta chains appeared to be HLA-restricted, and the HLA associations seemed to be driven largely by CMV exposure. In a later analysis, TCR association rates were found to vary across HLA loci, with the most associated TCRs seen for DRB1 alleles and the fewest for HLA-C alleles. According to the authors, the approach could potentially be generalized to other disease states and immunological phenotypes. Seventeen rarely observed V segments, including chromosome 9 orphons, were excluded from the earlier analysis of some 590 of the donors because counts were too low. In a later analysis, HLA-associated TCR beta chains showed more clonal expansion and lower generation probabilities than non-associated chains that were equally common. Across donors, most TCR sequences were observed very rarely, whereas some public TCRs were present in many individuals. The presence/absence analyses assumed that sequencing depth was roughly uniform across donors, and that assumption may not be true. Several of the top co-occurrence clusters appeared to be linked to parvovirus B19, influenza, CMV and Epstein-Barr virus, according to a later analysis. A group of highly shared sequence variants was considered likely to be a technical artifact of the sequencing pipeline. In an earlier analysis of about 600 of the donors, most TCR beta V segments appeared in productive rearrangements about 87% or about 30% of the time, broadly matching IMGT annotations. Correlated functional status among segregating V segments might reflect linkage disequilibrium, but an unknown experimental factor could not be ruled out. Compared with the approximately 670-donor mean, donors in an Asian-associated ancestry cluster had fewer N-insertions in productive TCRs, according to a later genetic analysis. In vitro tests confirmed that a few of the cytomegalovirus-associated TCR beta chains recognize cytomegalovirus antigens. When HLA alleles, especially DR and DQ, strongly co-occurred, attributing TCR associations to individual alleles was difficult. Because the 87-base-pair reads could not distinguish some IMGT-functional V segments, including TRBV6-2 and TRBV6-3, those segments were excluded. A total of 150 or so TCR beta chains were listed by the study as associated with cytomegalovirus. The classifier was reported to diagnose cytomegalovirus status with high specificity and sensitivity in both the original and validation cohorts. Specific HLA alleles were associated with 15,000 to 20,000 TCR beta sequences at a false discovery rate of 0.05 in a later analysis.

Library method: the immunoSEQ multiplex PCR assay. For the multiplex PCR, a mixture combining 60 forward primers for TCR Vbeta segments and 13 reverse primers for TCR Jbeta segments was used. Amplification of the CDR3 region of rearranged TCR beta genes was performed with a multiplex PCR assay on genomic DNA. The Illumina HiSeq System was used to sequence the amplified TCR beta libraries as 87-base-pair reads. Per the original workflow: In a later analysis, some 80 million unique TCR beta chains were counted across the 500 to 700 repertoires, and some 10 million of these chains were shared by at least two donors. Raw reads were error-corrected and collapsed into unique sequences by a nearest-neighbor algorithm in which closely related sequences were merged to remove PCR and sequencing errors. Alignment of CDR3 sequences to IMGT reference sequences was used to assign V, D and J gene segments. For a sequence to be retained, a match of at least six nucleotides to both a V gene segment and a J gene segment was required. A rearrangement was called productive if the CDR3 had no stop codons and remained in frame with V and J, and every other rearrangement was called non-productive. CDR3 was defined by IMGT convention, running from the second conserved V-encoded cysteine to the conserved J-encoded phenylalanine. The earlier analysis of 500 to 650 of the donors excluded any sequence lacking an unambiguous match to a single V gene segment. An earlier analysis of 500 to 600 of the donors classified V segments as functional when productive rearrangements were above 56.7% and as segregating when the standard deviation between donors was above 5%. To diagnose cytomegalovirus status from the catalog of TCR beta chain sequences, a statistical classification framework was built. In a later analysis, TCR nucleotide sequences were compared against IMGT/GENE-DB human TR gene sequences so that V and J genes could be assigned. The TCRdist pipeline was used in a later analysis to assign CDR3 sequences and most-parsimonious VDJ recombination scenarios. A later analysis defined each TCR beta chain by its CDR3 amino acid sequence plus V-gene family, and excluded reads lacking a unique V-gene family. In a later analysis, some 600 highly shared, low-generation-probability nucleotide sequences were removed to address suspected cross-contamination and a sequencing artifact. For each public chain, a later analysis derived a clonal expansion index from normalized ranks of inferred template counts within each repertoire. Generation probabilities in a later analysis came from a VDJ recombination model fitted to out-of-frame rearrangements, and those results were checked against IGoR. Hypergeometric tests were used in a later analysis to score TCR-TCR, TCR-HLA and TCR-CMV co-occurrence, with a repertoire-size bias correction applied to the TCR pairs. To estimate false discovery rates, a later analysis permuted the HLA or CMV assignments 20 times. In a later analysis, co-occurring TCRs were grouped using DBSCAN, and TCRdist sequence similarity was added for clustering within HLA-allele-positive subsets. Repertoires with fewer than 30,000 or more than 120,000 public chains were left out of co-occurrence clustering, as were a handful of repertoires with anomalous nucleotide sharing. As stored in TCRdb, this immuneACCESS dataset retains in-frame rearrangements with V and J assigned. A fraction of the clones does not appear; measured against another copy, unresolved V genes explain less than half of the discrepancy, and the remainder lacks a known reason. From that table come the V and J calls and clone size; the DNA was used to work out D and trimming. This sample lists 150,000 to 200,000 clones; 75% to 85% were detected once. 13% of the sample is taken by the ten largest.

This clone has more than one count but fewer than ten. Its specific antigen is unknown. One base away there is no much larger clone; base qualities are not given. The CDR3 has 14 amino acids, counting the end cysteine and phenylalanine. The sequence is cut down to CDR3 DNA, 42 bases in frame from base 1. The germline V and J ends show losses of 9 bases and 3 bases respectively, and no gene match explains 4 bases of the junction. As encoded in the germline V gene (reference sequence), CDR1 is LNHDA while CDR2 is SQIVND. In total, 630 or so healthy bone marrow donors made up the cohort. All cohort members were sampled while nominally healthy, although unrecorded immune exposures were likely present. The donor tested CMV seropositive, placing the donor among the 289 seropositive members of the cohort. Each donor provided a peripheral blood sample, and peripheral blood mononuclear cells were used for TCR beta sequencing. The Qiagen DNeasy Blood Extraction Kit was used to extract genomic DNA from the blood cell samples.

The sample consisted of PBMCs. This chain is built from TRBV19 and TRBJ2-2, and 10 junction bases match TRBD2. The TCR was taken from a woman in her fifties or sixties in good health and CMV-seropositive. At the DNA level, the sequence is TGTGCCAGCGCTAGCGGGGGTTACACCGGGGAGCTGTTTTTT. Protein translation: CASASGGYTGELFF.